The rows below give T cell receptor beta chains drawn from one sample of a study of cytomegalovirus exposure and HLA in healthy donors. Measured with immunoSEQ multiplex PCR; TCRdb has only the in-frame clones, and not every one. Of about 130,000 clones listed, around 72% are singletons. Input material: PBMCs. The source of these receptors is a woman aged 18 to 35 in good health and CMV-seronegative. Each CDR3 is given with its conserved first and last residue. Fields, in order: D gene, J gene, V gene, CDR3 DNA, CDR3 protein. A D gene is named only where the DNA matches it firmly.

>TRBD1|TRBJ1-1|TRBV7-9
TGTTCCAGCAGCTTTATTTTTCGAGACAGGGCCCCTGAAGCTTTCTTT
CSSSFIFRDRAPEAFF
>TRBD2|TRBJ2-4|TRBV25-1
TGTGCCAGCAACCCCCAAAGGGAGGGCAGCAAAAACATTCAGTACTTC
CASNPQREGSKNIQYF
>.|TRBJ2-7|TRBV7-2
TGTGCCAGCAGCTTAGGAGCCGTCTACGAGCAGTACTTC
CASSLGAVYEQYF
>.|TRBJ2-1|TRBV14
TGTGCCAGCAGCCAAGATCTAGGGGGTGAGCAGTTCTTC
CASSQDLGGEQFF
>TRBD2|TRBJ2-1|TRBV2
TGTGCCAGCAACCCTTCCGGGACTAGCGGGAGTGAGCAGTTCTTC
CASNPSGTSGSEQFF
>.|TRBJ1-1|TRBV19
TGTGCCACGCATGTCGGGGAACGGAACACTGAAGCTTTCTTT
CATHVGERNTEAFF
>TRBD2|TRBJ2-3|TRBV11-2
TGTGCCAGCAGTCTAACTAGCGGGGGCACAGATACGCAGTATTTT
CASSLTSGGTDTQYF
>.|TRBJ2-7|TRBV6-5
TGTGCCAGCAGTTATCAGGGTGACTACGAGCAGTACTTC
CASSYQGDYEQYF
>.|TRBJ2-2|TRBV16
TGTGCCAGCAGCCAATTGGACGGGAGTACCACCGGGGAGCTGTTTTTT
CASSQLDGSTTGELFF
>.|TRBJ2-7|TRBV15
TGTGCCACCAACAAAGGGCAGGGCTACGAGCAGTACTTC
CATNKGQGYEQYF
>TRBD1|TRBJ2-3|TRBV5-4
TGTGCCAGCAGCGCGAGACAGGGGCAATTAGATACGCAGTATTTT
CASSARQGQLDTQYF
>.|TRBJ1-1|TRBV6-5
TGTGCCAGCAGTTTGGGCAGCCTCATGAACACTGAAGCTTTCTTT
CASSLGSLMNTEAFF